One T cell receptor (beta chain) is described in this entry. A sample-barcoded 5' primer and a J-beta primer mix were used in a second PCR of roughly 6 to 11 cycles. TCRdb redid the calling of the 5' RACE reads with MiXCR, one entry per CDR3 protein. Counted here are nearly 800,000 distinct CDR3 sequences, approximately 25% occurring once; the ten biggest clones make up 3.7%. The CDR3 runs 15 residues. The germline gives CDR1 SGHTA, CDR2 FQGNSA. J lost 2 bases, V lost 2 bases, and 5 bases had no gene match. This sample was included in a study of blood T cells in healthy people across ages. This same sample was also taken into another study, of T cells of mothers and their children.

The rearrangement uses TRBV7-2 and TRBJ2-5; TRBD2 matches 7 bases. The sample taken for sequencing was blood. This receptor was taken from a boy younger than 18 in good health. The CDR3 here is CTSSLQAGNQETQYF. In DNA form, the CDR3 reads TGTACCAGCAGCTTACAAGCGGGGAATCAAGAGACCCAGTACTTC.